This T cell receptor (beta chain) was identified during a study of OX40 agonist ivuxolimab in advanced cancers. About the study: Given to patients was ivuxolimab, an agonistic anti-OX40 (CD134) antibody. Of the participants, about 40% had some prior anti-PD-1, anti-PD-L1 or anti-CTLA-4 therapy, which was allowed. Points from the study as a whole: Blood T cells, both CD4+ and CD8+, expanded clonally by week 6 at 0.1 to 3.0 mg/kg. Low normalized T-cell clonal expansion was also seen in some nonresponders.

Concerning this clone itself: The antigen is unknown.

The table came from immunoSEQ multiplex PCR; TCRdb's copy has only in-frame clones and leaves some out. Of 70,000 or so clones in the sample, approximately 90% are singletons; the top ten hold 7.6%. CDR1 and CDR2 from the germline V gene are SNHLY and FYNNEI. V was trimmed by 4 bases and J by 4 bases, leaving 5 bases between them. This CDR3 region has 12 residues. The sequence derives from an adult with an advanced solid tumor such as melanoma, head and neck, liver or kidney cancer. The sequenced sample was CD4+ or CD8+ T cells sorted from blood, obtained in a trial of the OX40 agonist ivuxolimab. J is TRBJ2-1 and V is TRBV2, with D uncertain. CDR3 sequence reads: CASSVGYNEQFF. CDR3 nucleotides: TGTGCCAGCAGTGTTGGATACAATGAGCAGTTCTTC.